Presented here are 21 T cell receptor beta chains from one specimen sequenced in a study of shared clonotypes between healthy human individuals. Data came from immunoSEQ multiplex PCR; TCRdb stores just in-frame clones and leaves some out. The sample holds some 1,100,000 clones; 70% to 80% are singletons and the top ten take 0.5% to 0.6%. The sample consisted of memory CD4+ T cells from PBMCs. The sample's subset: CD45RA-negative fraction. These receptor sequences come from a man aged 18 to 30 in good health. Some clones in this sample may be carry-over from other donors' samples.

This chain joins TRBV11-2 and TRBJ2-1, with 11 bases that match TRBD2. The CDR3 sequence is 15 residues long. J gave up 5 bases and V 5 bases, and 5 bases lay outside the gene matches. The germline V gene encodes CDR1 SGHAT and CDR2 FQNNGV. The DNA of the CDR3 is TGTGCCAGCAGCGTGGGACTAGCGGAGCACAATGAGCAGTTCTTC. It is translated as CASSVGLAEHNEQFF.

The chain combines TRBV6-1 with TRBJ1-5, with a weak D call TRBD1 (5 bases). The CDR3 has 15 residues. V lost 6 bases and J lost 0, with 12 bases in between. Germline CDR1 MNHNS, CDR2 SASEGT. The CDR3 reads CASSQGVNSNQPQHF. DNA for the CDR3: TGTGCCAGCAGCCAGGGAGTAAATAGCAATCAGCCCCAGCATTTT.

The chain carries TRBV28 and TRBJ1-1, with D possibly TRBD1 on 5 matching bases. The CDR3 spans 11 residues. Germline V gene sequence: CDR1 MDHEN, CDR2 SYDVKM. Trimming took 5 bases from V and 10 from J, leaving 11 bases between them. CDR3 residues: CASSLWGTAFF. As DNA, the CDR3 is TGTGCCAGCAGTCTCTGGGGGACAGCTTTCTTT.

This clone was recorded many times. This chain links TRBV28 with TRBJ1-1; D is ambiguous. CDR1 MDHEN and CDR2 SYDVKM come from the germline V gene. The CDR3 loop spans 13 amino acids. V was pared by 10 bases and J by 1 base, with 13 bases between. In DNA, the CDR3 is TGTGCCACCTTACCTGGAGGGAACACTGAAGCTTTCTTT. Protein sequence: CATLPGGNTEAFF.

The V gene is TRBV5-1, the J gene TRBJ2-2; D is ambiguous. Germline CDR1 reads SGHRS; CDR2 reads YFSETQ. Trimming stripped 5 bases from V and 7 bases from J, with 18 bases between. This CDR3 spans 15 amino acids. CDR3 region: CASSSTAASHGELFF. CDR3 in DNA: TGCGCCAGCAGTTCAACAGCAGCCTCCCACGGGGAGCTGTTTTTT. Filled out from reference TRBV5-1 and TRBJ2-2, the complete variable domain reads KAGVTQTPRYLIKTRGQQVTLSCSPISGHRSVSWYQQTPGQGLQFLFEYFSETQRNKGNFPGRFSGRQFSNSRSEMNVSTLELGDSALYLCASSSTAASHGELFFGEGSRLTVL.

The chain recombines TRBV5-1 with TRBJ2-3; 14 bases are shared with TRBD2. J was trimmed by 5 bases and V by 3 bases; bases with no gene match: 5. Germline assignment: CDR1 SGHRS and CDR2 YFSETQ. The CDR3 contains 16 residues. The CDR3 bases are TGCGCCAGCAGCTGGGGACTAGCGGGAGAAGGAGATACGCAGTATTTT. This gives the protein CASSWGLAGEGDTQYF. Looking up the rest from reference TRBV5-1 and TRBJ2-3 gives the full variable domain: KAGVTQTPRYLIKTRGQQVTLSCSPISGHRSVSWYQQTPGQGLQFLFEYFSETQRNKGNFPGRFSGRQFSNSRSEMNVSTLELGDSALYLCASSWGLAGEGDTQYFGPGTRLTVL.

This chain links TRBV2 with TRBJ2-7, with D possibly TRBD1 on 7 matching bases. V lost 4 bases to trimming and J lost 6 bases, with 13 bases between them. This CDR3 region has 13 residues. Germline CDR1 SNHLY, CDR2 FYNNEI. For the CDR3, the DNA is TGTGCCAGCAGTGTCCAGGGGGGCGGCGAGCAGTACTTC. Residues: CASSVQGGGEQYF.

This clone has just one count. This chain uses TRBV2 with TRBJ2-5; a possible D gene is TRBD2 (6 bases). CDR1 and CDR2 (germline): SNHLY, FYNNEI. This CDR3 is 15 amino acids long. Trimming took 2 bases from V and 5 from J, leaving 15 bases between them. The CDR3 DNA sequence: TGTGCCAGCAGTGAAATTTCCGGGGGTGGGGAGACCCAGTACTTC. Residues: CASSEISGGGETQYF.

This clone occurred many times. The chain has TRBV10-2 and TRBJ1-5; tentatively, D is TRBD1 (5 bases). The CDR3 is made up of 14 amino acids. CDR1 and CDR2 from the germline V gene are WSHSY and SAAADI. The V end lost 2 bases, the J end lost 9 bases, and 14 bases lay between the germline ends. DNA for the CDR3: TGCGCCAGCAGTGAGCCCGGGACCCTCGTGCCCCAGCATTTT. The encoded protein is CASSEPGTLVPQHF.

Comments on this clone: One end of the junction does not line up with germline, which may come from a read error. This chain links TRBV27 with TRBJ2-3; the match to TRBD2 covers 10 bases. CDR3 length: 16 amino acids. CDR1 is MNHEY and CDR2 is SMNVEV in the germline V gene (reference sequence). CDR3 nucleotides: TGTGCCAGCAGTCTATCTAGCGGGAGAAGAAAAGATACGCAGTATTTT. Its translation: CASSLSSGRRKDTQYF.

The chain joins TRBV5-1 to TRBJ1-1, with a weak D call TRBD1 (5 bases). Trimming took off 3 bases at V and 1 base at J, with 22 bases between the two ends. Germline loops: CDR1 SGHRS, CDR2 YFSETQ. The CDR3 is made up of 18 amino acids. The CDR3 bases are TGCGCCAGCAGCTACCAGTCCAGGACAAGGTACCAGAACACTGAAGCTTTCTTT. It specifies CASSYQSRTRYQNTEAFF.

The chain couples TRBV28 to TRBJ1-2; 10 bases match TRBD1. Germline V gene sequence: CDR1 MDHEN, CDR2 SYDVKM. After removal of 5 bases from V and 4 bases from J, the junction contained 19 bases not matched to a gene. The length of the CDR3 is 19 residues. CDR3 DNA sequence: TGTGCCAGCAGTCAACGGGGTGTTTCTTTGGGACAGGGGCTCTATGGCTACACCTTC. This codes for CASSQRGVSLGQGLYGYTF.

The gene calls are TRBV6-1 and TRBJ1-3; 7 bases map to TRBD1. The CDR3 runs to 14 residues. Looked up from germline, CDR1 is MNHNS and CDR2 is SASEGT. J lost 3 bases, V lost 6 bases, and 5 bases had no gene match. In nucleotides, the CDR3 is TGTGCCAGCAGCCCCAGGGGGTTTGGAAACACCATATATTTT. Its protein is CASSPRGFGNTIYF.

The rearrangement links TRBV9 to TRBJ1-3; TRBD1 agrees at 9 bases. Germline V gene data show CDR1 as SGDLS and CDR2 as YYNGEE. After removal of 0 bases from V and 5 bases from J, the junction contained 9 bases not matched to a gene. CDR3 length: 17 amino acids. The CDR3, as DNA: TGTGCCAGCAGCGTAGTTCCCCGACAGGGGGGAAGAAACACCATATATTTT. Encoded protein: CASSVVPRQGGRNTIYF.

The chain links TRBV29-1 to TRBJ2-5; D is unclear. The end of the DNA fits TRBJ2-7 better, so the J call may be wrong. Germline CDR1 reads SQVTM; CDR2 reads ANQGSEA. This CDR3 spans 12 amino acids. The CDR3 sequence is CSVGRSDYEQYF. CDR3 sequence (DNA): TGCAGCGTTGGGCGGTCGGACTACGAGCAGTACTTC.

The chain combines TRBV6-1 with TRBJ2-1; D ambiguous. The CDR3 extends over 15 amino acids. The V gene's germline CDR1 is MNHNS and CDR2 SASEGT. Trimming pared 2 bases from V and 0 bases from J, leaving 8 bases between. CDR3 region: CASSELPSSYNEQFF. The DNA for the CDR3 is TGTGCCAGCAGTGAACTGCCCAGCTCCTACAATGAGCAGTTCTTC.

The chain is built from TRBV9 and TRBJ2-7, with 9 nucleotides matching TRBD1. This CDR3 spans 14 amino acids. V lost 4 bases and J lost 2; bases outside the gene matches: 4. CDR1 and CDR2 from the germline V gene are SGDLS and YYNGEE. CDR3 residues: CASSPGQGTYEQYF. CDR3 coding DNA: TGTGCCAGCAGCCCGGGACAGGGTACCTACGAGCAGTACTTC.

The chain links TRBV14 to TRBJ1-4; D is unresolved. The V gene's germline CDR1 is SGHDN and CDR2 FVKESK. The length of the CDR3 is 14 residues. V shed 0 bases and J shed 11 bases, with 13 bases lying between them. The CDR3 sequence: CASSQDIQAGKLFF. The CDR3 DNA follows: TGTGCCAGCAGCCAAGATATTCAGGCCGGTAAACTGTTTTTT. Looking up the rest from reference TRBV14 and TRBJ1-4 gives the full variable domain: EAGVTQFPSHSVIEKGQTVTLRCDPISGHDNLYWYRRVMGKEIKFLLHFVKESKQDESGMPNNRFLAERTGGTYSTLKVQPAELEDSGVYFCASSQDIQAGKLFFGSGTQLSVL.

The CDR3 sequence is CASSDPASGLTDTQYF. DNA for the CDR3: TGTGCCAGCAGTGACCCAGCTAGCGGGCTTACAGATACGCAGTATTTT. The chain recombines TRBV2 with TRBJ2-3; 8 nucleotides line up with TRBD2. The CDR3 has 16 residues. CDR1 is SNHLY, CDR2 FYNNEI, per germline. The J segment lost 3 bases and the V segment lost 3 bases, leaving 8 bases of the junction unmatched. The entire variable domain, with the rest obtained from reference TRBV2 and TRBJ2-3, is as follows: EPEVTQTPSHQVTQMGQEVILRCVPISNHLYFYWYRQILGQKVEFLVSFYNNEISEKSEIFDDQFSVERPDGSNFTLKIRSTKLEDSAMYFCASSDPASGLTDTQYFGPGTRLTVL.

This clone was counted a single time. This rearrangement joins TRBV4-1 to TRBJ2-7; 8 bases line up with TRBD1. Germline lookup yields CDR1 MGHRA and CDR2 YSYEKL. Trimming removed 1 base from V and 3 bases from J; junction bases left unmatched: 8. CDR3 length equals 16 residues. The CDR3 sequence is CASSQALTGAGYEQYF. The DNA for the CDR3 is TGCGCCAGCAGCCAAGCCTTGACAGGGGCGGGCTACGAGCAGTACTTC.

CDR3 residues: CASARDNSYEQYF. The CDR3 coding sequence is TGTGCCAGCGCCCGGGATAACTCCTACGAGCAGTACTTC. V gene TRBV18 combines with J gene TRBJ2-7; TRBD2 might be the D (5 bases). Trimming stripped 8 bases from V and 0 bases from J, with 11 bases between. The germline gives CDR1 KGHSH, CDR2 LQKENI. The CDR3 runs to 13 residues.